This TCR beta chain originates from a study of siplizumab effects on memory and regulatory T cells. Regarding the study as a whole: Sequences below about 10^-5 frequency were poorly captured, limiting mapping of alloreactive clones. Greater diversity than memory cells seemed evident in naive T cells, which also appeared to be major alloresponse contributors. Naive or memory phenotype assignment was not possible for roughly 80-95% of proliferating CD4+ or CD8+ clones.

This CDR3 has 17 residues. V was shortened by 5 bases and J by 4 bases, with 18 bases between the two germline ends. The germline V gene encodes CDR1 SEHNR and CDR2 FQNEAQ (reference sequence). As for this clone: Its antigen is not identified.

For every sample, 95,000 to 100,000 TCR templates were assayed. Repertoires were generated with immunoSEQ multiplex PCR, while TCRdb's copy carries only in-frame clones and drops some. This table has under 130,000 clones, 93% appearing once. The rearrangement links TRBV7-9 to TRBJ2-6, with D tentatively TRBD1 or TRBD2 (5 bases each). The clonotype comes from a human donor in good health. What was sequenced was CD4+ T cells sorted from blood. CDR3 amino acids: CASSPIGSGTGANVLTF. Written as DNA, the CDR3 is TGTGCCAGCAGCCCCATAGGGTCGGGGACCGGGGCCAACGTCCTGACTTTC.